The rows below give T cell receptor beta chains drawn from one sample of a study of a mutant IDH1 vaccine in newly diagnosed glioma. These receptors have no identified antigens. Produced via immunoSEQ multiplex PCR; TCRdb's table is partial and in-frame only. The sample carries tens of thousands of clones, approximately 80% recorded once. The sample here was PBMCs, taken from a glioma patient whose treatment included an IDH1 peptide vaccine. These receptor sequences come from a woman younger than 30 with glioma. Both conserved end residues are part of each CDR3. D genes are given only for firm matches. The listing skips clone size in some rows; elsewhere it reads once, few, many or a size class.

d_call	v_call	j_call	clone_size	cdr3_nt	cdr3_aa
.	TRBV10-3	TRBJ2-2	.	TGTGCCATCAGTGATCTTATGAGTGGGGAGCTGTTTTTT	CAISDLMSGELFF
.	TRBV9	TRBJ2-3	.	TGTGCCAGCAGCACTTGGACTGTATCCGATACGCAGTATTTT	CASSTWTVSDTQYF
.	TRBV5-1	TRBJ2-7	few	TGCGCCAGCAGCTTGGCGGGGACTTTAGCTATCCGCTACGAGCAGTACTTC	CASSLAGTLAIRYEQYF
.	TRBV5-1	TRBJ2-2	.	TGCGCCAGCACCCGGGGTGACACCGGGGAGCTGTTTTTT	CASTRGDTGELFF
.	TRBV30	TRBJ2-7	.	TGTGCCTGGAGCCGAATCATCCTGGGGGACCTGCTCCCCTACGAGCAGTACTTC	CAWSRIILGDLLPYEQYF
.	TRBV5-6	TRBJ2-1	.	TGTGCCAGCAGCCAGACAGATACAAAGCAGTTCTTC	CASSQTDTKQFF
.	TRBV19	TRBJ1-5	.	TGTGCCAGTAGTATTCAAAGTTATAGCAATCAGCCCCAGCATTTT	CASSIQSYSNQPQHF
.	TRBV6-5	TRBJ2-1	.	TGTGTCTCGGGGCACTCCTACAATGAGCAGTTCTTC	CVSGHSYNEQFF
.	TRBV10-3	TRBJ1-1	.	TGTGCCATCAGAATCGACCAGGGATCGAACACTGAAGCTTTCTTT	CAIRIDQGSNTEAFF
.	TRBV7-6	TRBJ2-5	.	TGTGCCAGCAGCTTACAAGAGACCCAGTACTTC	CASSLQETQYF
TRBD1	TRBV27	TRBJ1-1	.	TGTGCCAGCAGTTCCAATACCCTCGGGACAGGGAGTTCTTTCTTT	CASSSNTLGTGSSFF
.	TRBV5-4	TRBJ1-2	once	TGTGCCAGCAGGACAGGTGTGAACTATGGCTACACCTTC	CASRTGVNYGYTF
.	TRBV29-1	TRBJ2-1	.	TGCAGCGTGGCTAGCGAGGCTCGCTCCTACAATGAGCAGTTCTTC	CSVASEARSYNEQFF
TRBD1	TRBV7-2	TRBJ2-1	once	TGTGCCAGCAGCGCAGGGACAGGGGGCGGAAGGTACAATGAGCAGTTCTTC	CASSAGTGGGRYNEQFF
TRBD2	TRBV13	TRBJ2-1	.	TGTGCCAGCAGCTTAGCCCCAGCGGGAGTTTATGAGCAGTTCTTC	CASSLAPAGVYEQFF
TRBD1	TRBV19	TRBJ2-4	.	TGTGCCAGTAGTACCGGACAGGGTATAGCCAAAAACATTCAGTACTTC	CASSTGQGIAKNIQYF
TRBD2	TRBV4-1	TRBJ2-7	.	TGCGCCAGCAGCCAAGAAGGACTAGCGGGAGCCTACGAGCAGTACTTC	CASSQEGLAGAYEQYF
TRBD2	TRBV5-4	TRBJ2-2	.	TGTGCCAGCAGCTTATTCGGACTAGCGAACACCGGGGAGCTGTTTTTT	CASSLFGLANTGELFF
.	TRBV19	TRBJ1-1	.	TGTGCCTCTACCGGGCGGGCAACGTCGAACACTGAAGCTTTCTTT	CASTGRATSNTEAFF
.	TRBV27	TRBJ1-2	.	TGTGCCAGCAGTCGCAGGCGGGACACACTTAGGGGCTACACCTTC	CASSRRRDTLRGYTF
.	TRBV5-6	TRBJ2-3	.	TGTGCCAGCAGCCAGACCAGGGGCACAGATACGCAGTATTTT	CASSQTRGTDTQYF
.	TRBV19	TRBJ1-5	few	TGTGCCAGTAGTACTGACGACTATAGCAATCAGCCCCAGCATTTT	CASSTDDYSNQPQHF
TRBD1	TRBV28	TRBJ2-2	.	TGTGCCAGCAAATCGGACAGGGGCCACACCGGGGAGCTGTTTTTT	CASKSDRGHTGELFF
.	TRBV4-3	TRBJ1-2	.	TGCGCCAGCAGCCAAGATCTTTCGTCCGGGGGTAACTATGGCTACACCTTC	CASSQDLSSGGNYGYTF
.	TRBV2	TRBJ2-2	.	TGTGCCAGCAGTGAAGCTTCAGGCAGGGCGAACACCGGGGAGCTGTTTTTT	CASSEASGRANTGELFF
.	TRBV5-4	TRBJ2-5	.	TGTGCCAGCAATATTCAGTCAGCCCCGGGTCGGGGACAAGAGACCCAGTACTTC	CASNIQSAPGRGQETQYF
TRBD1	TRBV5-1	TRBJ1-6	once	TGCGCCAGCAGCTTGACAGGGGAGAATTCACCCCTCCACTTT	CASSLTGENSPLHF
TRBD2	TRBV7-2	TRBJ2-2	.	TGTGCCAGCAGCTCGGGACTATGGAACACCGGGGAGCTGTTTTTT	CASSSGLWNTGELFF